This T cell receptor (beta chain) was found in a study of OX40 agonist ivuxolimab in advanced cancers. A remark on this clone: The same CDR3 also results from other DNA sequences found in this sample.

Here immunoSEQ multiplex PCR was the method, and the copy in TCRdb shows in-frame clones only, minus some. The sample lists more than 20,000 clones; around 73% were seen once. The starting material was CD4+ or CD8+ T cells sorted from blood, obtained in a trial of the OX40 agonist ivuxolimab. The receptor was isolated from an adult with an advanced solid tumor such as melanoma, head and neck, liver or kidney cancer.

CDR3 sequence: CASSSGTGNTEAFF. In DNA, the CDR3 is TGTGCCAGCAGCTCCGGGACAGGGAACACTGAAGCTTTCTTT. The chain employs TRBV7-9 and TRBJ1-1; 8 bases are a match to TRBD1. CDR3 length: 14 amino acids. After removal of 4 bases from V and 1 base from J, the junction contained 2 bases not matched to a gene. Germline CDR1 is SEHNR and CDR2 is FQNEAQ (reference sequence). The full variable domain, with the rest looked up from reference TRBV7-9 and TRBJ1-1, is DTGVSQNPRHKITKRGQNVTFRCDPISEHNRLYWYRQTLGQGPEFLTYFQNEAQLEKSRLLSDRFSAERPKGSFSTLEIQRTEQGDSAMYLCASSSGTGNTEAFFGQGTRLTVV.